These 12 T cell receptor beta chains were sequenced from one sample in a study of T cells in localized non-small cell lung cancer. Libraries were prepared by immunoSEQ multiplex PCR; TCRdb keeps only in-frame clonotypes and omits some of them. Among some 7,000 clones listed, 20% to 25% were seen once. The material was lung tumor tissue, obtained before any cancer treatment. The receptors come from a man aged 40-75 years with stage III squamous cell lung carcinoma.

This clone was seen a few times. This chain links TRBV28 with TRBJ1-2; D is unresolved. The ends were cut back, 8 bases at V and 3 bases at J, with 16 bases in the middle. Germline CDR1 MDHEN, CDR2 SYDVKM. The CDR3 loop spans 14 amino acids. The CDR3 DNA follows: TGTGCCAGCGTCAATGAGGTGTTGGACTATGGCTACACCTTC. Its translation is CASVNEVLDYGYTF.

The V gene is TRBV19, the J gene TRBJ1-1, with D possibly being TRBD1 (5 bases). Between the trimmed V and J ends, which lost 3 bases and 5 bases, there was a span of 10 bases. Germline V CDR1 and CDR2: LNHDA, SQIVND (reference sequence). There are 13 residues in the CDR3. The CDR3 reads CASSILGGTEAFF. CDR3 in DNA: TGTGCCAGTAGTATTCTCGGGGGGACTGAAGCTTTCTTT.

This clone appeared a few times. This rearrangement joins TRBV9 to TRBJ2-3; D unresolved. The CDR3 consists of 13 residues. Germline V lookup: CDR1 SGDLS, CDR2 YYNGEE. The germline V and J ends were trimmed by 0 bases and 6 bases, with 8 bases remaining between them. The CDR3 sequence is CASSVANDDTQYF. Written as DNA, the CDR3 is TGTGCCAGCAGCGTAGCGAATGATGATACGCAGTATTTT.

Within the sample, this clone is medium-sized (0.01 to 0.1%). This sequence joins TRBV6-1 and TRBJ2-7; maybe TRBD2 (6 bases). The CDR3 length is 14 residues. Trimming pared 1 base from V and 5 bases from J, leaving 12 bases between. Germline CDR1 reads MNHNS; CDR2 reads SASEGT. The CDR3 sequence: CASSEGDSSHEQYF. The CDR3 region has the DNA TGTGCCAGCAGTGAAGGGGACTCTTCCCACGAGCAGTACTTC.

This chain links TRBV28 with TRBJ1-1, with 10 bases fitting TRBD1. V lost 4 bases and J lost 0; bases outside the gene matches: 2. CDR1 and CDR2 from the germline V gene are MDHEN and SYDVKM. This CDR3 has 15 amino acids. The CDR3 loop is CASSWDRGLNTEAFF. The CDR3 DNA sequence: TGTGCCAGCAGTTGGGACAGGGGATTGAACACTGAAGCTTTCTTT.

This clone is medium-sized (0.01 to 0.1%) in the sample. The rearrangement joins TRBV11-3 to TRBJ1-2; unclear D gene. CDR3 length: 14 amino acids. In germline, CDR1 is SGHNT, CDR2 YENEEA. V lost 2 bases and J lost 5, with 12 bases in between. For the CDR3, the DNA is TGTGCCAGCAGCTTATCAAGGGAACAGTATGGCTACACCTTC. Amino acid sequence: CASSLSREQYGYTF.

This clone ranks as medium-sized (0.01 to 0.1%). The V call is TRBV6-8, the J call TRBJ2-5, with D uncertain. Trimming took off 0 bases at V and 2 bases at J, with 7 bases between the two ends. Germline loops: CDR1 MNHGY, CDR2 SAAAGT. The CDR3 totals 14 residues. The CDR3 DNA sequence: TGTGCCAGCAGTTACTCTCCCGGACAAGAGACCCAGTACTTC. It translates to CASSYSPGQETQYF.

This clone is medium-sized. The genes are TRBV11-3 and TRBJ2-1, with 9 bases identical to TRBD2. Germline loops: CDR1 SGHNT, CDR2 YENEEA. This CDR3 comprises 17 residues. V shed 1 base and J 1 base; nucleotides not matched to a gene: 5. CDR3 in amino acids: CASSLVSGRLSYNEQFF. The CDR3 DNA follows: TGTGCCAGCAGCTTAGTTAGCGGGAGACTTTCCTACAATGAGCAGTTCTTC.

This clone occurred a few times. The rearrangement links TRBV25-1 to TRBJ2-1; D may correspond to TRBD1 or TRBD2 (5 bases each). Germline V gene data show CDR1 as MGHDK and CDR2 as SYGVNS. The germline V and J ends were trimmed by 9 bases and 8 bases, with 14 bases remaining between them. This CDR3 is 12 amino acids long. The CDR3 region is CASGTGPHEQFF. As DNA, the CDR3 is TGTGCCAGTGGGACGGGGCCCCATGAGCAGTTCTTC.

This clone is large within its sample. The J gene is TRBJ2-1, the V gene TRBV14; no reliable D call. Germline lookup yields CDR1 SGHDN and CDR2 FVKESK. This CDR3 has 12 amino acids. V was cut by 0 bases and J by 15 bases, with 12 bases left in between. The CDR3 protein is CASSQDRATGFF. In nucleotides, the CDR3 is TGTGCCAGCAGCCAAGATCGAGCCACCGGGTTCTTC.

The V call is TRBV19, the J call TRBJ1-5, with 7 bases matching TRBD1. Germline V gives CDR1 LNHDA, CDR2 SQIVND (reference sequence). The CDR3 has 16 amino acids. V dropped 0 bases and J dropped 3; count of bases not matched to a gene: 5. CDR3: CASSIEGQRVNQPQHF. The CDR3 nucleotides read TGTGCCAGTAGTATAGAGGGACAGAGGGTCAATCAGCCCCAGCATTTT.

The CDR3 sequence is CASSIGQGAYEQYF. The CDR3 DNA follows: TGTGCCAGTAGTATCGGGCAGGGGGCCTACGAGCAGTACTTC. The chain carries TRBV19 and TRBJ2-7; 7 bases are a match to TRBD1. The germline CDR1 and CDR2 sequences are LNHDA and SQIVND (reference sequence). J gave up 2 bases and V 3 bases, and 4 bases lay outside the gene matches. The CDR3 is 14 residues long.